Below are 3 T cell receptor beta chains sequenced from a single sample in a study of blood T cell repertoires in COVID-19. Profiled with immunoSEQ multiplex PCR; TCRdb holds only in-frame clones, not every one. The sample shows about 250,000 clones, roughly 82% of them seen only once. The sample was peripheral blood. All receptors derive from a woman older than 75 with COVID-19, enrolled during active disease.

The gene calls are TRBV10-3 and TRBJ1-1; TRBD1 agrees at 7 bases. The CDR3 length is 13 residues. Per the germline V gene, CDR1 is ENHRY and CDR2 is SYGVKD. V lost 5 bases to trimming and J lost 6 bases; unmatched junction nucleotides: 6. The CDR3 protein is CAISPTGFPEAFF. In DNA form, the CDR3 reads TGTGCCATCAGTCCGACAGGGTTCCCTGAAGCTTTCTTT.

The chain has TRBV6-1 and TRBJ1-2; no clear D. The V gene lost 0 bases and the J gene lost 1 base, with 9 bases spanning the gap. The CDR3 loop spans 15 amino acids. CDR1 MNHNS and CDR2 SASEGT come from the germline V gene. The CDR3 loop is CASSEALAVNYGYTF. The CDR3 nucleotides read TGTGCCAGCAGTGAAGCGCTTGCGGTTAACTATGGCTACACCTTC.

The V and J genes are TRBV29-1 and TRBJ2-3; 8 nucleotides match TRBD2. The germline gives CDR1 SQVTM, CDR2 ANQGSEA. CDR3 length: 12 amino acids. Unmatched junction bases numbered 2, after V lost 8 bases and J lost 1 base. The CDR3 region is CSTTSGTDTQYF. The CDR3 DNA sequence: TGCAGCACGACTAGCGGCACAGATACGCAGTATTTT.